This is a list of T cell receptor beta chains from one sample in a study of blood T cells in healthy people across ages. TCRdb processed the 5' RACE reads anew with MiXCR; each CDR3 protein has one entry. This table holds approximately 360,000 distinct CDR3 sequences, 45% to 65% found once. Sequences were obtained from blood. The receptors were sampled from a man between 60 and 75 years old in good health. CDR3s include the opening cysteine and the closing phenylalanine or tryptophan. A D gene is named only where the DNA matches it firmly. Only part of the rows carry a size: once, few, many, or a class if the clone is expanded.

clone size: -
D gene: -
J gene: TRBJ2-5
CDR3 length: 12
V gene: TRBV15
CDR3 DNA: TGTGCCACCAGCAGAGATGGGGAGACCCAGTACTTC
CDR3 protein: CATSRDGETQYF

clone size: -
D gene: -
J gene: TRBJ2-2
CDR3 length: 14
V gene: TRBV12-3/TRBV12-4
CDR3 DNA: TGTGCCAGCAGTCGTGGACAGAACACCGGGGAGCTGTTTTTT
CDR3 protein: CASSRGQNTGELFF

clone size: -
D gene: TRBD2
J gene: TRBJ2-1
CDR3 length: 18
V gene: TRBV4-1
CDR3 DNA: TGCGCCAGCAGCCAAACCGAAGCGGGAGGATACCCCTACAATGGGCAGTTCTTC
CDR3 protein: CASSQTEAGGYPYNGQFF

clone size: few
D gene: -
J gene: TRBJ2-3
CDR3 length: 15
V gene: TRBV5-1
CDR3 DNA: TGCGCCAGCAGCAGGGCGAGGGGTAGCACAGATACGCAGTATTTT
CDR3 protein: CASSRARGSTDTQYF

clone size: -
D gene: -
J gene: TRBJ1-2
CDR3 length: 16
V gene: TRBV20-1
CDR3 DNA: TGCAGTGCTAGAGCCTGGCAGGGCCTACAGAACTATGGCTACACCTTC
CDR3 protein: CSARAWQGLQNYGYTF

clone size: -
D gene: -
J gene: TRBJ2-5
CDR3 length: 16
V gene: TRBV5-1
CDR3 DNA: TGCGCCAGCAGCTTGGGGAGGGTCACCCTGCAAGAGACCCAGTACTTC
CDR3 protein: CASSLGRVTLQETQYF

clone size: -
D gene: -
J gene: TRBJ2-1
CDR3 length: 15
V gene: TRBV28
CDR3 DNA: TGTGCCAGCAGTGAAGCTGGGTCTTCCCCTAATGAGCAGTTCTTC
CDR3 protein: CASSEAGSSPNEQFF

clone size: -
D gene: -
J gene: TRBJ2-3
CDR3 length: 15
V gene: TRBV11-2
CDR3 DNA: TGTGCCAGCAGCTTTGTGGGGGGGCCCTTAGGTACACAGTATTTT
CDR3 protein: CASSFVGGPLGTQYF

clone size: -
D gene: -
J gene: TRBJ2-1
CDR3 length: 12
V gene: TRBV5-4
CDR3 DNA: TGTGCCAGCAGCTTGGCCCCCCGGGAGCAGTTCTTC
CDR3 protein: CASSLAPREQFF

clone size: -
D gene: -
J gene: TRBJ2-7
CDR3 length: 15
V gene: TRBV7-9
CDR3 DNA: TGTGCCAGCAGCCCGGCGGCGGGGATGGCCTACGAGCAGTACTTC
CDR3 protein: CASSPAAGMAYEQYF

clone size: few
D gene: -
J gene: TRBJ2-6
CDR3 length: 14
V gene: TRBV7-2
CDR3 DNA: TGTGCCAGCACCGTGGACTCTGGGGCCAACGTCCTGACTTTC
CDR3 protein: CASTVDSGANVLTF

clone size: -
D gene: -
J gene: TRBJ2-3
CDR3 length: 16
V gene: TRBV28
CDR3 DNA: TGTGCCAGCAGCTCCCCCCAGGGACATGGGCTTAATACGCAGTATTTT
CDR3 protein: CASSSPQGHGLNTQYF

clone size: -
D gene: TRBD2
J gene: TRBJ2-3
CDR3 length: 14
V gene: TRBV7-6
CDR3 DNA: TGTGCCTGCGGGTCTAGCGGGATGGGAGATACGCAGTATTTT
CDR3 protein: CACGSSGMGDTQYF

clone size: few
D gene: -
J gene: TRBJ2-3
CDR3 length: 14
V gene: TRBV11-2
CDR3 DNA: TGTGCCAGCAGCCTATCTCACCCCACAGATACGCAGTATTTT
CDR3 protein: CASSLSHPTDTQYF

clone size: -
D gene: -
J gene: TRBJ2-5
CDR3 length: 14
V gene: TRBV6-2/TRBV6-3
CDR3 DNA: TGTGCCAGCCGATTTATAGCGTCTCAAGAGACCCAGTACTTC
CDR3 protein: CASRFIASQETQYF

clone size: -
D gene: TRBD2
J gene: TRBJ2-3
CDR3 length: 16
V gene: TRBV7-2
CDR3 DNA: TGTGCCAGCAGCCCTCCGGCGGGACTAGTCACAGATACGCAGTATTTT
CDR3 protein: CASSPPAGLVTDTQYF

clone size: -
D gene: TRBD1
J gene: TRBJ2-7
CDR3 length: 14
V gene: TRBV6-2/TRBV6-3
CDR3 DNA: TGTGCCAGCAGACCGCCGGGACAGGGGAGTAAGCAGTACTTC
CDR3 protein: CASRPPGQGSKQYF

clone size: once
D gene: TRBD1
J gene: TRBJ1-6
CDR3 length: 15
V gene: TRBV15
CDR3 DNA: TGTGCCACCAGCAGGGAGGACAGGGGGGGTTCACCCCTCCACTTT
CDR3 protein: CATSREDRGGSPLHF

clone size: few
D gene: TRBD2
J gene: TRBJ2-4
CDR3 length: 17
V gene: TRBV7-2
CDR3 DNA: TGTGCCAGCAGCTTGGGACTAGCGGGCCGTGGGAAAAACATTCAGTACTTC
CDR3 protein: CASSLGLAGRGKNIQYF

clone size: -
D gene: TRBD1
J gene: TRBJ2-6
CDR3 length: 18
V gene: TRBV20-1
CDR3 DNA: TGCAGTGCTTCCATCTCCGGGACAGGGGGCGCTGGGGCCAACGTCCTGACTTTC
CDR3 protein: CSASISGTGGAGANVLTF

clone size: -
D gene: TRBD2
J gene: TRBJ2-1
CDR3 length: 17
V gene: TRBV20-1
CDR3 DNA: TGCAGTGCTAGGGTGGGACTAGCGGGGGGCTCCTACAATGAGCAGTTCTTC
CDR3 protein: CSARVGLAGGSYNEQFF

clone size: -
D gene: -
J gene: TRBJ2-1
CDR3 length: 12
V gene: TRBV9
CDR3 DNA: TGTGCCAGCAACCGGGACGCCAATGAGCAGTTCTTC
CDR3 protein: CASNRDANEQFF

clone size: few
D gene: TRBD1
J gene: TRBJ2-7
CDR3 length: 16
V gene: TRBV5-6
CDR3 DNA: TGTGCCAGCAGCTCACCCGGGACAGGGGGTCCCTACGAGCAGTACTTC
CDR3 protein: CASSSPGTGGPYEQYF

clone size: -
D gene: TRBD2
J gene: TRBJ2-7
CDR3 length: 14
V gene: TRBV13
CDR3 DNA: TGTGCCAGCAGCTATGGGGGAGGGCTGGATGAGCAGTACTTC
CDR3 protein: CASSYGGGLDEQYF

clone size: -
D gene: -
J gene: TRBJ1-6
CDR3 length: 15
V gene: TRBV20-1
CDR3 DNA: TGCAGTGCTAGACGCCCAGGGGCGGATAATTCACCCCTCCACTTT
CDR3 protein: CSARRPGADNSPLHF

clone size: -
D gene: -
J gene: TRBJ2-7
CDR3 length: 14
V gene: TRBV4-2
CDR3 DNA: TGTGCCAGCAGCCAAGATCGATCTATCGGGGAGCAGTACTTC
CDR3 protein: CASSQDRSIGEQYF

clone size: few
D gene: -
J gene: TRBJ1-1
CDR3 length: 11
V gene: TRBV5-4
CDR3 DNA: TGTGCCAGCAGCTTGGGGTCAGAAGCTTTCTTT
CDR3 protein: CASSLGSEAFF

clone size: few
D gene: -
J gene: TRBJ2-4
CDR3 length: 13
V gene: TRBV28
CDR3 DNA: TGTGCCAGCAGTTCCGGGAGTGGGAACATTCAGTACTTC
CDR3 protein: CASSSGSGNIQYF

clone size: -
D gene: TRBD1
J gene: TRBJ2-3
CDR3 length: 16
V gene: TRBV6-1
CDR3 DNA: TGTGCCAGCAGTGGGACAGGGGGTTTGAGCACAGATACGCAGTATTTT
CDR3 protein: CASSGTGGLSTDTQYF

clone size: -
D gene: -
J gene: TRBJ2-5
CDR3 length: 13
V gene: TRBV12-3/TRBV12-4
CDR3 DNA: TGTGCCAGCAGGGGACGGATTCAAGAGACCCAGTACTTC
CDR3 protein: CASRGRIQETQYF

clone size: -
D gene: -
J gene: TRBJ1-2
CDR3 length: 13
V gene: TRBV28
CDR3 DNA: TGTGCCAGCAGTCCCCCCGGAGTTGGAGGCTACACCTTC
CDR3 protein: CASSPPGVGGYTF

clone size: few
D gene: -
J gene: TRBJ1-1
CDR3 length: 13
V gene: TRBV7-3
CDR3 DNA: TGTGCCAGCAGGCAGGGGCTGAACACTGAAGCTTTCTTT
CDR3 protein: CASRQGLNTEAFF

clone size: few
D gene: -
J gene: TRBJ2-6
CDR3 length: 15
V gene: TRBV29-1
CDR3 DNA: TGCAGCGTTGAAGGGGAGAGCTCTGGGGCCAACGTCCTGACTTTC
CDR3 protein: CSVEGESSGANVLTF

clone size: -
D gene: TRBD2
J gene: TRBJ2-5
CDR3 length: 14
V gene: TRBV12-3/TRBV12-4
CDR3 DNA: TGTGCCAGCAACCTTAGCGGGGCCAAAGAGACCCAGTACTTC
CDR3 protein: CASNLSGAKETQYF

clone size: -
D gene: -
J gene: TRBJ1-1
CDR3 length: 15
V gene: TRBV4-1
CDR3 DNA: TGCGCCAGCAGCCAAGCGTGGCAATTGAACACTGAAGCTTTCTTT
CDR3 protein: CASSQAWQLNTEAFF

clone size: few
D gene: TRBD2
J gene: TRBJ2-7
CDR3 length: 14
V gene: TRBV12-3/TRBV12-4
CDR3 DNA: TGTGCCAGCAGTCCCCGTACTAGGGAGGGCGAGCAGTACTTC
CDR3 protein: CASSPRTREGEQYF

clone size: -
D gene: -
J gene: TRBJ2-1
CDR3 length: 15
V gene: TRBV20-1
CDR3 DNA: TGCAGTGCCCCCCTGGGGGGGGGGGCCCTCAATGAGCAGTTCTTC
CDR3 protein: CSAPLGGGALNEQFF

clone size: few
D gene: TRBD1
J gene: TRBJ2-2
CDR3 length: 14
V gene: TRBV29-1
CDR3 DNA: TGCAGCGTGACGGGACAGCTGAACACCGGGGAGCTGTTTTTT
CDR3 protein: CSVTGQLNTGELFF

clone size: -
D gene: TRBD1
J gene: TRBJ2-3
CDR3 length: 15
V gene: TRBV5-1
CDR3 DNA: TGCGCCAGCAGCACCGACAGGGCTAGCACAGATATGCAGTATTTT
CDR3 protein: CASSTDRASTDMQYF

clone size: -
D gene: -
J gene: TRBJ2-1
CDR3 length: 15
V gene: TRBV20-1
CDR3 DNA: TGCAGTGTAGCGTTGACGGAAGGCAGGTTTGATGAGCAGTTCTTC
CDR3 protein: CSVALTEGRFDEQFF

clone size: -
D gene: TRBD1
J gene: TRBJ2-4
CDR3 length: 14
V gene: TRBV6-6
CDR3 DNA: TGTGCCAGCTTAGACAGGGCAACCAAAAACATTCAGTACTTC
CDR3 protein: CASLDRATKNIQYF

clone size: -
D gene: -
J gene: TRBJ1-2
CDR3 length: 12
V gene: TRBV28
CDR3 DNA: TGTGCCGTGCAGGGTTTCTTCTATGGCTACACCTTC
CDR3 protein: CAVQGFFYGYTF

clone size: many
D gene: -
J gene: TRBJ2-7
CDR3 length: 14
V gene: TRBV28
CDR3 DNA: TGTGCCAGCAGTTTTGGGCTAGCCAAATACGAGCAGTACTTC
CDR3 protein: CASSFGLAKYEQYF

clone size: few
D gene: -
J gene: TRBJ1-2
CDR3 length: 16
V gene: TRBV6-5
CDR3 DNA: TGTGCCAGCAGCCCGTTGGACAGACCTACTAACTATGGCTACACCTTC
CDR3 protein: CASSPLDRPTNYGYTF

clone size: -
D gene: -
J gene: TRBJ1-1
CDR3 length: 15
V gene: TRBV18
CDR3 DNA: TGTGCCAGCTCACCAGGGTTCAGGGCGAACACTGAAGCTTTCTTT
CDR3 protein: CASSPGFRANTEAFF

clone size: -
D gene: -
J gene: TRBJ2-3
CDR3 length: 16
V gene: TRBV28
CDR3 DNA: TGTGCCAGCAGTTTATGGGCAGGGTCCATGGGGGATACGCAGTATTTT
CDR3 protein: CASSLWAGSMGDTQYF

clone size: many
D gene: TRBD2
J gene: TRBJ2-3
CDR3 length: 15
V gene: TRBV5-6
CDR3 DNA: TGTGCCAGCAGCTATCGTAGCGGGGGAGGAGATACGCAGTATTTT
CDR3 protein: CASSYRSGGGDTQYF

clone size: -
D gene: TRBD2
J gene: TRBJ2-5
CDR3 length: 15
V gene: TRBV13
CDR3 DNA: TGTGCCAGCAGCCTGAAAGCGGGAGGGCAAGAGACCCAGTACTTC
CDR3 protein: CASSLKAGGQETQYF